These 23 T cell receptor beta chains were all obtained from the same sample, sequenced in a study of cytomegalovirus exposure and HLA in healthy donors. The PCR employed 60 Vbeta primers together with 13 Jbeta primers. TCRdb's copy holds only in-frame clones and misses some; the assay was immunoSEQ multiplex PCR. The sample consists of some 150,000 clones, over 70% of them appearing once. Sample: PBMCs. The receptors were gathered from a woman aged 18-30 years in good health and CMV-seronegative.

The rearrangement links TRBV6-1 to TRBJ2-1, with D hard to call. The CDR3 extends over 14 amino acids. The V end lost 2 bases, the J end lost 8 bases, and 13 bases lay between the germline ends. Germline V gene sequence: CDR1 MNHNS, CDR2 SASEGT. The CDR3 nucleotides are TGTGCCAGCAGTGAATTCCTGGCCCCCGATGAGCAGTTCTTC. This gives the protein CASSEFLAPDEQFF.

The V call is TRBV7-2, the J call TRBJ2-5; 13 bases line up with TRBD2. The CDR3 has 17 amino acids. The germline CDR1 and CDR2 sequences are SGHTA and FQGNSA. Trimming took 1 base from V and 0 from J; bases not matched to a gene: 2. The CDR3 here is CASSLGGLAGYQETQYF. In DNA form, the CDR3 reads TGTGCCAGCAGCTTAGGGGGACTAGCGGGGTACCAAGAGACCCAGTACTTC.

The chain employs TRBV2 and TRBJ1-1; no reliable D call. The germline CDR1 and CDR2 sequences are SNHLY and FYNNEI. The CDR3 is 14 amino acids. The V gene lost 3 bases and the J gene lost 4 bases, with 12 bases spanning the gap. CDR3 bases: TGTGCCAGCAGTGACTGGTCCCTAGGCACTGAAGCTTTCTTT. It translates to CASSDWSLGTEAFF.

In DNA form, the CDR3 reads TGTGCCAGCAGCGCAGGGCCTAGCGGGGGGTACAATGAGCAGTTCTTC. This encodes CASSAGPSGGYNEQFF. The chain has TRBV9 and TRBJ2-1, with TRBD2 matching 11 bases. Germline lookup yields CDR1 SGDLS and CDR2 YYNGEE. The CDR3 sequence is 16 residues long. The V gene end was trimmed by 3 bases and the J gene end by 4 bases; junction bases not matched to a gene: 6.

This chain uses TRBV7-6 with TRBJ2-7, with D possibly being TRBD2 (5 bases). The CDR3 is 15 amino acids. Germline assignment: CDR1 SGHVS and CDR2 FNYEAQ. The V and J ends lost 8 bases and 6 bases respectively, with 23 bases between them. The CDR3 bases are TGTGCCAGCTCTTCTCAGGTAGCGCTCCTTGGCGAGCAGTACTTC. Translated: CASSSQVALLGEQYF.

The chain carries TRBV28 and TRBJ1-4; a possible D gene is TRBD1 (5 bases). CDR1 and CDR2 from the germline V gene are MDHEN and SYDVKM. This CDR3 contains 16 residues. Between the trimmed V and J ends, which lost 8 bases and 7 bases, there was a span of 23 bases. CDR3 amino acids: CASQVWGPGGGEKLFF. CDR3 DNA: TGTGCCAGCCAAGTTTGGGGCCCGGGGGGAGGTGAAAAACTGTTTTTT.

This chain joins TRBV19 and TRBJ1-2; unclear D gene. Germline-derived CDR1 and CDR2 are LNHDA and SQIVND (reference sequence). The V gene lost 0 bases and the J gene lost 2 bases, with 10 bases spanning the gap. The CDR3 has 15 amino acids. Here the CDR3 DNA reads TGTGCCAGTAGTATAGACAACAGCAGAAACTATGGCTACACCTTC. This translates into CASSIDNSRNYGYTF. The full variable domain, its missing parts supplied by reference TRBV19 and TRBJ1-2, is DGGITQSPKYLFRKEGQNVTLSCEQNLNHDAMYWYRQDPGQGLRLIYYSQIVNDFQKGDIAEGYSVSREKKESFPLTVTSAQKNPTAFYLCASSIDNSRNYGYTFGSGTRLTVV.

The V gene is TRBV2, the J gene TRBJ1-2; D not resolved. Germline V gene data show CDR1 as SNHLY and CDR2 as FYNNEI. The CDR3 is 13 residues long. Trimming removed 2 bases from V and 4 bases from J, with 8 bases in between. The CDR3 DNA reads TGTGCCAGCAGTGAACGCAGGATCTATGGCTACACCTTC. Protein product: CASSERRIYGYTF.

The chain uses TRBV6-1 and TRBJ1-3; 7 bases match TRBD1. V dropped 1 base and J dropped 0; count of bases not matched to a gene: 9. CDR3 length equals 18 residues. Germline V gives CDR1 MNHNS, CDR2 SASEGT. Here the CDR3 DNA reads TGTGCCAGCAGTGAAGGTCCGTGGGACAGACGCTCTGGAAACACCATATATTTT. Translated: CASSEGPWDRRSGNTIYF.

The table lists this clone with a few counts. In DNA, the CDR3 is TGTGCCAGCAGTCCGAGGGACAGGATAAACAATCAGCCCCAGCATTTT. It codes for CASSPRDRINNQPQHF. This chain links TRBV27 with TRBJ1-5; TRBD1 matches at 8 bases. CDR3 size: 16 residues. V was pared by 5 bases and J by 3 bases, with 9 bases of the junction left unmatched. CDR1 is MNHEY, CDR2 SMNVEV, per germline (reference sequence).

V gene TRBV13 combines with J gene TRBJ2-1, with a possible D match to TRBD2 (7 bases). The germline CDR1 and CDR2 sequences are PRHDT and FYEKMQ (reference sequence). This CDR3 contains 20 residues. Trimming removed 5 bases from V and 0 bases from J, with 26 bases in between. The DNA for the CDR3 is TGTGCCAGCAGCCTCCTCGGGGGGCGTCCGAACCCAAGCTCCTACAATGAGCAGTTCTTC. It specifies CASSLLGGRPNPSSYNEQFF. The whole variable domain, remainder taken from reference TRBV13 and TRBJ2-1, is AAGVIQSPRHLIKEKRETATLKCYPIPRHDTVYWYQQGPGQDPQFLISFYEKMQSDKGSIPDRFSAQQFSDYHSELNMSSLELGDSALYFCASSLLGGRPNPSSYNEQFFGPGTRLTVL.

The chain couples TRBV7-3 to TRBJ1-2, with 7 nucleotides matching TRBD1. Losses at the gene ends were 4 bases for V and 3 bases for J; bases not matched to a gene: 5. The CDR3 runs 14 residues. Germline values: CDR1 SGHTA, CDR2 FQGTGA. For the CDR3, the DNA is TGTGCCAGCAGCTCAGTAGGGGGCGACTATGGCTACACCTTC. Translating it yields CASSSVGGDYGYTF.

V and J are TRBV6-5 and TRBJ1-2; no reliable D call. Per germline, CDR1 MNHEY and CDR2 SVGAGI. V was trimmed by 0 bases and J by 4 bases, leaving 15 bases between them. The CDR3 contains 16 residues. DNA for the CDR3: TGTGCCAGCAGTTACTCGATCGTGCGGAGACTCTATGGCTACACCTTC. This codes for CASSYSIVRRLYGYTF.

The rearrangement joins TRBV7-8 to TRBJ2-5, with D possibly TRBD2 on 5 matching bases. The V end lost 5 bases, the J end lost 2 bases, and 12 bases lay between the germline ends. Germline-derived CDR1 and CDR2 are SGHVS and FQNEAQ. There are 14 residues in the CDR3. This CDR3 is CASSRGLLQETQYF. CDR3 nucleotide sequence: TGTGCCAGCAGCCGAGGGCTTCTTCAAGAGACCCAGTACTTC.

The chain is built from TRBV5-1 and TRBJ1-4, with D maybe TRBD1 (6 bases). CDR1 and CDR2 (germline): SGHRS, YFSETQ. This CDR3 region has 13 residues. The germline V and J ends were trimmed by 6 bases and 3 bases, with 9 bases remaining between them. The CDR3 DNA reads TGCGCCAGCAAGGGGGGGGCTAATGAAAAACTGTTTTTT. It encodes CASKGGANEKLFF.

The V call is TRBV5-4, the J call TRBJ1-2; weak D call: TRBD1 (5 bases). Germline V gene lookup returns CDR1 SGHNT and CDR2 YYREEE (reference sequence). V lost 3 bases and J 6 bases, leaving 15 bases between the germline ends. The CDR3 is 14 residues long. The CDR3 DNA follows: TGTGCCAGCAGCTGGGGCGGCGGCCTCGATGGCTACACCTTC. Translated, it gives CASSWGGGLDGYTF.

The chain uses TRBV29-1 and TRBJ2-1; the match to TRBD1 covers 8 bases. This CDR3 region has 13 residues. Germline V CDR1 and CDR2: SQVTM, ANQGSEA. V dropped 6 bases and J dropped 7; count of bases not matched to a gene: 8. The CDR3 spells CSVPGQVRNEQFF. The CDR3 coding sequence is TGCAGCGTCCCGGGACAGGTTAGGAATGAGCAGTTCTTC.

This sequence joins TRBV18 and TRBJ1-4; D perhaps matches TRBD1 (6 bases). From germline, CDR1 is KGHSH and CDR2 LQKENI. The V gene lost 0 bases and the J gene lost 7 bases, with 12 bases spanning the gap. The CDR3 runs to 15 residues. The CDR3 loop reads CASSPPPGVSEKLFF. DNA of the CDR3: TGTGCCAGCTCACCACCGCCAGGGGTGAGTGAAAAACTGTTTTTT.

The sample holds a few counts of this clone. The chain couples TRBV28 to TRBJ1-5, with 9 bases matching TRBD1. The CDR3 consists of 15 residues. CDR1 MDHEN and CDR2 SYDVKM come from the germline V gene. V gave up 5 bases and J gave up 7 bases; unmatched junction bases: 9. As DNA, the CDR3 is TGTGCCAGCAGTGTCGGGACAGGGTGGGGGCAGCCCCAGCATTTT. The encoded protein is CASSVGTGWGQPQHF.

The chain has TRBV19 and TRBJ1-5, with a tentative D call TRBD1 (6 bases). Germline V gene lookup returns CDR1 LNHDA and CDR2 SQIVND (reference sequence). The CDR3 sequence is 17 residues long. Trimming removed 1 base from V and 0 bases from J, with 13 bases in between. CDR3 in amino acids: CASSIGQVIYSNQPQHF. The CDR3 DNA is TGTGCCAGTAGTATAGGACAGGTGATTTATAGCAATCAGCCCCAGCATTTT.

The CDR3 region has the DNA TGTGCCAGCAGCTTATTTAGCGGGAACACCGGGGAGCTGTTTTTT. Its translation: CASSLFSGNTGELFF. The chain carries TRBV7-6 and TRBJ2-2, with D possibly matching TRBD2 (6 bases). Germline V gene sequence: CDR1 SGHVS, CDR2 FNYEAQ. With 2 bases removed from V and 1 base from J, the gap between germline ends came to 8 bases. The CDR3 contains 15 residues.

This clone was found a few times. The chain combines TRBV5-5 with TRBJ2-7; D uncertain. There are 14 residues in the CDR3. Trimming shortened V by 7 bases and J by 0 bases, and 14 bases separated the two germline ends. Germline-derived CDR1 and CDR2 are SGHKS and YYEKEE (reference sequence). For the CDR3, the DNA is TGTGCCAGCGCACCGCGACAAAGCTCCTACGAGCAGTACTTC. Its protein product is CASAPRQSSYEQYF.

This sequence joins TRBV28 and TRBJ1-6, with TRBD1 identical over 10 bases. This CDR3 is 19 amino acids long. Germline V gene data show CDR1 as MDHEN and CDR2 as SYDVKM. J was trimmed by 7 bases and V by 6 bases; bases with no gene match: 18. This CDR3 reads CASREQDRGIRSRNSPLHF. The CDR3 DNA reads as TGTGCCAGCAGGGAACAGGACAGGGGGATACGGTCGAGGAATTCACCCCTCCACTTT.